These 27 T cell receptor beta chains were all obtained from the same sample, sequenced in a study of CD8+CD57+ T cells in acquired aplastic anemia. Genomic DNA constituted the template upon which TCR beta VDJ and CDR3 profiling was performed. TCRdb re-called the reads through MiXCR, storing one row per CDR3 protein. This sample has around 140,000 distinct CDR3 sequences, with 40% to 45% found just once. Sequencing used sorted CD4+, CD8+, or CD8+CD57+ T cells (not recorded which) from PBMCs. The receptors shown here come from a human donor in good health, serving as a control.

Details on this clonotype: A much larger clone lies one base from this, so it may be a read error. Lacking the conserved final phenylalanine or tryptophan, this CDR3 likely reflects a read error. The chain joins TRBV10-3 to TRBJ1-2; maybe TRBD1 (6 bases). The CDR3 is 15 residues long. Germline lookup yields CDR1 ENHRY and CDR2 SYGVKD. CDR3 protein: CASSEEGGVSYGYTS. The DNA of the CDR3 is TGTGCCAGCAGTGAGGAAGGGGGGGTGAGCTATGGCTACACCTCC.

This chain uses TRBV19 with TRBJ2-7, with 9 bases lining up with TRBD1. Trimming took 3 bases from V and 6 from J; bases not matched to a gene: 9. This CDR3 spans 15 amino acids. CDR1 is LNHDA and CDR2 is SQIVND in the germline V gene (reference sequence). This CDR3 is CASSILSGQGVEQYF. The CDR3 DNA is TGTGCCAGTAGTATCCTTTCGGGACAGGGAGTCGAGCAGTACTTC.

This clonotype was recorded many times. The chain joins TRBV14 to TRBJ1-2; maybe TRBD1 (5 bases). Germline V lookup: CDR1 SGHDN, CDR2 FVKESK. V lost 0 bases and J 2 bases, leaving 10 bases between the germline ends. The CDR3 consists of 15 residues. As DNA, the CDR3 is TGTGCCAGCAGCCAAGAAAGGGGCAAAAACTATGGCTACACCTTC. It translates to CASSQERGKNYGYTF.

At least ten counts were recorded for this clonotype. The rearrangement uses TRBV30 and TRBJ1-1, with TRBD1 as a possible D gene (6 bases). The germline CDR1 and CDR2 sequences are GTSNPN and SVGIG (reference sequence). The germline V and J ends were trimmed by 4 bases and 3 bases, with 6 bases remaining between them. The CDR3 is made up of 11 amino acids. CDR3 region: CAWNRDTEAFF. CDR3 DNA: TGTGCCTGGAACAGGGACACTGAAGCTTTCTTT. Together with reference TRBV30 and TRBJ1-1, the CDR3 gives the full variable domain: SQTIHQWPATLVQPVGSPLSLECTVEGTSNPNLYWYRQAAGRGLQLLFYSVGIGQISSEVPQNLSASRPQDRQFILSSKKLLLSDSGFYLCAWNRDTEAFFGQGTRLTVV.

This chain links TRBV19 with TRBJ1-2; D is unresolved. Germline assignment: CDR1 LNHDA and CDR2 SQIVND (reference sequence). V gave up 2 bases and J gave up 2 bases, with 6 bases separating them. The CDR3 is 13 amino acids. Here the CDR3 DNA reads TGTGCCAGTAGTATATCGGGGAACTATGGCTACACCTTC. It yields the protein CASSISGNYGYTF.

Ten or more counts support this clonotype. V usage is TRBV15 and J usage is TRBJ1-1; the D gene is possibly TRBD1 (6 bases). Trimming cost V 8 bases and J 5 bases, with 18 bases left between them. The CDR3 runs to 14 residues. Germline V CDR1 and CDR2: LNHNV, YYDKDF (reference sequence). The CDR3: CATLSGGALTEAFF. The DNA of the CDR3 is TGTGCCACCCTTTCGGGGGGCGCGTTAACTGAAGCTTTCTTT.

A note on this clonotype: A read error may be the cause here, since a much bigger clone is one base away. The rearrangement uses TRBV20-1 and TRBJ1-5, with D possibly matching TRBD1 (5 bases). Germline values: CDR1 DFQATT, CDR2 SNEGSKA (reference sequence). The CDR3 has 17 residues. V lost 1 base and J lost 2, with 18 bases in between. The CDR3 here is CSARARGGFLRNQPQHF. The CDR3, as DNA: TGCAGTGCTAGAGCCCGGGGGGGGTTCCTTCGCAATCAGCCCCAGCATTTT.

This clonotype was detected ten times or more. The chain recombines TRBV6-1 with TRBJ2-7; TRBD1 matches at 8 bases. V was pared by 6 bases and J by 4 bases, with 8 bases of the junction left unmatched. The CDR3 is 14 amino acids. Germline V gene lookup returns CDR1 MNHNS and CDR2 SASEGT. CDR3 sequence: CASSQQGGGYEQYF. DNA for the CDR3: TGTGCCAGCAGCCAACAGGGGGGCGGATACGAGCAGTACTTC.

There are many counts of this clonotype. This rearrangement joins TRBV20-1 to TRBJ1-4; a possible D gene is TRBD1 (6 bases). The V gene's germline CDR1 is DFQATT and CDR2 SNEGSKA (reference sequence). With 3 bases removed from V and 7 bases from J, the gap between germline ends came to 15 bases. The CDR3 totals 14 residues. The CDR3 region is CSASWRGGGEKLFF. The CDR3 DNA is TGCAGTGCTAGTTGGAGGGGGGGAGGTGAAAAACTGTTTTTT.

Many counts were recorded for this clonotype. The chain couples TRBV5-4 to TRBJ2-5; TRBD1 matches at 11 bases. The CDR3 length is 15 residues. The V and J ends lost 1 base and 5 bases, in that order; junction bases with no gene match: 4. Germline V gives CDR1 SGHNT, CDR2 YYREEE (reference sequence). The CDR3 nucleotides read TGTGCCAGCAGCTTGTGGACAGGGGGCGCGGAGACCCAGTACTTC. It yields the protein CASSLWTGGAETQYF. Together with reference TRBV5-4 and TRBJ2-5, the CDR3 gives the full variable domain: ETGVTQSPTHLIKTRGQQVTLRCSSQSGHNTVSWYQQALGQGPQFIFQYYREEENGRGNFPPRFSGLQFPNYSSELNVNALELDDSALYLCASSLWTGGAETQYFGPGTRLLVL.

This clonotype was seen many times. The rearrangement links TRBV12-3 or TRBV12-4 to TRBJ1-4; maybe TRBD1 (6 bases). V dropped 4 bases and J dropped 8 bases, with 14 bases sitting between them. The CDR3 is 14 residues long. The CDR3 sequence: CASSSQGRVEKLFF. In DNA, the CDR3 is TGTGCCAGCAGTTCTCAGGGGAGGGTCGAAAAACTGTTTTTT.

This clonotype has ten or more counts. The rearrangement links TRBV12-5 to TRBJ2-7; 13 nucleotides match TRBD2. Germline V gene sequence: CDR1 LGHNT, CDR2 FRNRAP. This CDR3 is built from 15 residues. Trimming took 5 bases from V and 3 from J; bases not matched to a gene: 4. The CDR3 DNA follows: TGTGCTAGTGGTCCGAGGACTAGCGGGAGCTACGAGCAGTACTTC. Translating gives CASGPRTSGSYEQYF.

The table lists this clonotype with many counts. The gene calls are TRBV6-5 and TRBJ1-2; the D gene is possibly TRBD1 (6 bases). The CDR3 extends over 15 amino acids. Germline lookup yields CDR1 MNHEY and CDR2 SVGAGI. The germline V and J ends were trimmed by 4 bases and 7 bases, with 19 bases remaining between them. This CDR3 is CASSSRGQTRSGYTF. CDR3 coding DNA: TGTGCCAGCAGTTCCAGGGGACAAACACGTTCTGGCTACACCTTC.

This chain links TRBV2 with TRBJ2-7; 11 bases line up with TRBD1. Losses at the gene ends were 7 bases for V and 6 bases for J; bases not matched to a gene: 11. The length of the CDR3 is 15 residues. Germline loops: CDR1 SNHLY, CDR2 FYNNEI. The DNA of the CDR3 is TGTGCCAGCATCTTTCAGGGAGGGACAGGGGGCGAGCAGTACTTC. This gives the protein CASIFQGGTGGEQYF. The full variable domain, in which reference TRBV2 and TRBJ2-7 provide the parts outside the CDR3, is EPEVTQTPSHQVTQMGQEVILRCVPISNHLYFYWYRQILGQKVEFLVSFYNNEISEKSEIFDDQFSVERPDGSNFTLKIRSTKLEDSAMYFCASIFQGGTGGEQYFGPGTRLTVT.

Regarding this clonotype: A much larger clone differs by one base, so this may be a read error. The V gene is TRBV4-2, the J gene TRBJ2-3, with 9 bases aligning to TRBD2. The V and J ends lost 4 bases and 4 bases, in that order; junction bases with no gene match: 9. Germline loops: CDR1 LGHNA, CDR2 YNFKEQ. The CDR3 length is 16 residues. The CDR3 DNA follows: TGTGCCAGCAGCCTCGGGGCTAGCGGGGCTCCAGATACGCAGTATTTT. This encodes CASSLGASGAPDTQYF.

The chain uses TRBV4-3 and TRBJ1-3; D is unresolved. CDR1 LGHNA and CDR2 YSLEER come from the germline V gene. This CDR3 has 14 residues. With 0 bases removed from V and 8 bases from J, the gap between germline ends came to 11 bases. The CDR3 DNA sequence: TGCGCCAGCAGCCAAGAAATCGGGGTGTACACCATATATTTT. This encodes CASSQEIGVYTIYF.

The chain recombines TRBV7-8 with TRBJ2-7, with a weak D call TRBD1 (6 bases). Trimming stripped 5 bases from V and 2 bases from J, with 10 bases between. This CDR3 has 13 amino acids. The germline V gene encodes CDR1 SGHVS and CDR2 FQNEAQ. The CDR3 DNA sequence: TGTGCCAGCAGCAGGACAGTCACCTACGAGCAGTACTTC. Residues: CASSRTVTYEQYF.

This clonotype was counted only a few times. CDR3 protein: CATSRGTEGAEQFF. The CDR3 nucleotides read TGTGCCACCAGCAGAGGGACGGAGGGGGCTGAGCAGTTCTTC. The V call is TRBV15, the J call TRBJ2-1; D might be TRBD1 (7 bases). The germline gives CDR1 LNHNV, CDR2 YYDKDF (reference sequence). Trimming took off 1 base at V and 9 bases at J, with 13 bases between the two ends. CDR3 length equals 14 residues.

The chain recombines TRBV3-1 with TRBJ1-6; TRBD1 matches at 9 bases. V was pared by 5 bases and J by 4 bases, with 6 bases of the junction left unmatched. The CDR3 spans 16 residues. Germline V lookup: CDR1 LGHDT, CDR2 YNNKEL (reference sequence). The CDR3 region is CASSSGTGQYNSPLHF. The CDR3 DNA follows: TGTGCCAGCAGCTCCGGGACAGGGCAATATAATTCACCCCTCCACTTT. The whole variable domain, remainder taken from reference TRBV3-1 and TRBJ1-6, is DTAVSQTPKYLVTQMGNDKSIKCEQNLGHDTMYWYKQDSKKFLKIMFSYNNKELIINETVPNRFSPKSPDKAHLNLHINSLELGDSAVYFCASSSGTGQYNSPLHFGNGTRLTVT.

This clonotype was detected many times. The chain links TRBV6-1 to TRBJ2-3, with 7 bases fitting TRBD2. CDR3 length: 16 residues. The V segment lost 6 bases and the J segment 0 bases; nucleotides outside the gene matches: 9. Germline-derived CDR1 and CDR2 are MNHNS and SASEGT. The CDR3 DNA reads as TGTGCCAGCAGCCCTTGGTATAGCGGGAGCACAGATACGCAGTATTTT. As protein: CASSPWYSGSTDTQYF.

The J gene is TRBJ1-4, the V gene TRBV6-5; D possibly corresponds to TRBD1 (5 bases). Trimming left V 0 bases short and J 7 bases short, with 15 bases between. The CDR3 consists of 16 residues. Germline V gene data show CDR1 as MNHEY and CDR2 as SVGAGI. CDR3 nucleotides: TGTGCCAGCAGTTACTCAGGCCCGGGGACCGGTGAAAAACTGTTTTTT. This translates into CASSYSGPGTGEKLFF.

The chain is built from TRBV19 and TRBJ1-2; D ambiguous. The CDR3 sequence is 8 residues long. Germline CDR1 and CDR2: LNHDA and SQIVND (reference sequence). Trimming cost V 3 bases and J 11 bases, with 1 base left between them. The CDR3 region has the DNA TGTGCCAGTAGTATTTACACCTTC. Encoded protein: CASSIYTF. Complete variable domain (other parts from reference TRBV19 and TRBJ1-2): DGGITQSPKYLFRKEGQNVTLSCEQNLNHDAMYWYRQDPGQGLRLIYYSQIVNDFQKGDIAEGYSVSREKKESFPLTVTSAQKNPTAFYLCASSIYTFGSGTRLTVV.

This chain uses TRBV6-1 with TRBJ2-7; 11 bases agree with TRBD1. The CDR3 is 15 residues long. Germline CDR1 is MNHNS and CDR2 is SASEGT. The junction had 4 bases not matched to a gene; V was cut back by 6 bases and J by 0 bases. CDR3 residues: CASRGGQGASYEQYF. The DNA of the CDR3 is TGTGCCAGCAGGGGAGGACAGGGGGCCTCCTACGAGCAGTACTTC.

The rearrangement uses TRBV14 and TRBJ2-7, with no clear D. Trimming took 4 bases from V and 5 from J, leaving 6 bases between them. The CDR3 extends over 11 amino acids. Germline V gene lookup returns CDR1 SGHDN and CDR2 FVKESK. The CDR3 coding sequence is TGTGCCAGCAGCCCAGAAAACGAGCAGTACTTC. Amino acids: CASSPENEQYF.

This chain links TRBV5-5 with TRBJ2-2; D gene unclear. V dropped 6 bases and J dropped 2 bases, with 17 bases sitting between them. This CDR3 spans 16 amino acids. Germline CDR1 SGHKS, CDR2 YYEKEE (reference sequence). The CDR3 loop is CASKIRHLTNTGELFF. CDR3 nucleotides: TGTGCCAGCAAAATCCGACATCTAACAAACACCGGGGAGCTGTTTTTT.

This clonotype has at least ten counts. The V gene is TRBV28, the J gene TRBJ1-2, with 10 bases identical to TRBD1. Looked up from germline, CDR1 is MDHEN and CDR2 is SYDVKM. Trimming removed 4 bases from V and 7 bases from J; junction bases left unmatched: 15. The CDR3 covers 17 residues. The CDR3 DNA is TGTGCCAGCAGTTCACCTTCCGACAGGGGGCATGGCAGTGGCTACACCTTC. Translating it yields CASSSPSDRGHGSGYTF.

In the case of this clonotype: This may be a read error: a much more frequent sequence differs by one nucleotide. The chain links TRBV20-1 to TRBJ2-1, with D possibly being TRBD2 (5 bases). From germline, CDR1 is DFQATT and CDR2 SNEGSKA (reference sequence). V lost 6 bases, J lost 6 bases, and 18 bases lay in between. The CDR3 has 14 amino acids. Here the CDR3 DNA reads TGCAGTGCCCGAAGAGGGATTGGCGGCAATGAGCAGTTCTTC. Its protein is CSARRGIGGNEQFF.